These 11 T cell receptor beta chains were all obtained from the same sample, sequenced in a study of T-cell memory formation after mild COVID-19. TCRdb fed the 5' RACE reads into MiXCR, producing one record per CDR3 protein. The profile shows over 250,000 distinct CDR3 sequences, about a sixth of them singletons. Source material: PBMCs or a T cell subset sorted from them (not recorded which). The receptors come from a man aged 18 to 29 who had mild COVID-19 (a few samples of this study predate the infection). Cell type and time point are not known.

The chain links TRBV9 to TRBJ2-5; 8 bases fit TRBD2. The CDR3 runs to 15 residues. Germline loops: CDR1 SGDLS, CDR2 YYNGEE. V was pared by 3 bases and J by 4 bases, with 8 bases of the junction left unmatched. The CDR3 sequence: CASSGYGGAGETQYF. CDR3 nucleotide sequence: TGTGCCAGCAGCGGCTACGGGGGGGCCGGAGAGACCCAGTACTTC. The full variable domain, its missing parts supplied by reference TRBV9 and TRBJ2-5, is DSGVTQTPKHLITATGQRVTLRCSPRSGDLSVYWYQQSLDQGLQFLIQYYNGEERAKGNILERFSAQQFPDLHSELNLSSLELGDSALYFCASSGYGGAGETQYFGPGTRLLVL.

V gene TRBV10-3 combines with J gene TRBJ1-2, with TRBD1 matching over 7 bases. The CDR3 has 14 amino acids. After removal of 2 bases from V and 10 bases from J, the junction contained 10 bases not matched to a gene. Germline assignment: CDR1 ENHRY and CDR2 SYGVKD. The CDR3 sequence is CAISEERGLSDYTF. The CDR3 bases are TGTGCCATCAGTGAGGAAAGGGGGCTTAGTGACTACACCTTC.

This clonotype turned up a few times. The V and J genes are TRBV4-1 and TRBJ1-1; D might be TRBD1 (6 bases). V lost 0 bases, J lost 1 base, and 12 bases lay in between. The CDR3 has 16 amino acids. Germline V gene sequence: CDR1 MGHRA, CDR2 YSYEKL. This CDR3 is CASSQDYWDTNTEAFF. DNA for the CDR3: TGCGCCAGCAGCCAAGATTATTGGGACACGAACACTGAAGCTTTCTTT.

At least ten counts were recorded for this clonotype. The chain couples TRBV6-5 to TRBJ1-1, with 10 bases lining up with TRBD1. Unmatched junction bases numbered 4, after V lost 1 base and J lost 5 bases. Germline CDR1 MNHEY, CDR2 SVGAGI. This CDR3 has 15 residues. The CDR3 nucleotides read TGTGCCAGCAGTTACTGGAAGGGACAGGGGACTGAAGCTTTCTTT. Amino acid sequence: CASSYWKGQGTEAFF.

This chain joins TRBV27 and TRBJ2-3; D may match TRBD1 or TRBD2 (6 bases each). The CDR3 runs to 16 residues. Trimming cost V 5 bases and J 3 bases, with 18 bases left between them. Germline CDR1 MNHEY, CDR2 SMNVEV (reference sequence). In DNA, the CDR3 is TGTGCCAGCAGTAGAACTAGCAGGGGTTCGACAGATACGCAGTATTTT. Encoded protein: CASSRTSRGSTDTQYF.

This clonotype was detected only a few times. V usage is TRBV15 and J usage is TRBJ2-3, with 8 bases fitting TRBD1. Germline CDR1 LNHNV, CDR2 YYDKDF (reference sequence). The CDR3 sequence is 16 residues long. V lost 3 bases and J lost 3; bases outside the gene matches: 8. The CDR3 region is CATSSRGQGRTDTQYF. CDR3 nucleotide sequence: TGTGCCACCAGCAGCCGAGGACAGGGACGGACAGATACGCAGTATTTT.

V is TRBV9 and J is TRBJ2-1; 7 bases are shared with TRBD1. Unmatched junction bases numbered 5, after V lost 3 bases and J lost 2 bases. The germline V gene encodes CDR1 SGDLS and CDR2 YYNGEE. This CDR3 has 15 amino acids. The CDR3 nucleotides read TGTGCCAGCAGCGCACAGGGGATCCCCTACAATGAGCAGTTCTTC. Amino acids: CASSAQGIPYNEQFF.

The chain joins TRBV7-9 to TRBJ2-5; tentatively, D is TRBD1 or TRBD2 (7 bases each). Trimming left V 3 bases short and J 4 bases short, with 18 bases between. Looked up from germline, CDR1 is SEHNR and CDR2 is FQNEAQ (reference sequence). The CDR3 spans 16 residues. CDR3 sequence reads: CASSLFQGGLLETQYF. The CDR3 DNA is TGTGCCAGCAGCTTGTTCCAGGGGGGGCTTTTAGAGACCCAGTACTTC.

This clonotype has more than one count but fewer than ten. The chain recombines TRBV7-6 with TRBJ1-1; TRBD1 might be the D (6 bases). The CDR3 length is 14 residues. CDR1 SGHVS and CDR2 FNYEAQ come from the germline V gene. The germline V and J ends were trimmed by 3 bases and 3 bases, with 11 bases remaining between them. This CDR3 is CASSLWGLDTEAFF. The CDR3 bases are TGTGCCAGCAGCTTGTGGGGGCTTGACACTGAAGCTTTCTTT.

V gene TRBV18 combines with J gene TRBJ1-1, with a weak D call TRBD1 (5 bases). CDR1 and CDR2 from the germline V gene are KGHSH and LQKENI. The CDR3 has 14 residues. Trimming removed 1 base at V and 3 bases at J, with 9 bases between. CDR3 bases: TGTGCCAGCTCACCACTCGGGGACTACACTGAAGCTTTCTTT. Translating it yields CASSPLGDYTEAFF. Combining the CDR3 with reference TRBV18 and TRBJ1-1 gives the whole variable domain NAGVMQNPRHLVRRRGQEARLRCSPMKGHSHVYWYRQLPEEGLKFMVYLQKENIIDESGMPKERFSAEFPKEGPSILRIQQVVRGDSAAYFCASSPLGDYTEAFFGQGTRLTVV.

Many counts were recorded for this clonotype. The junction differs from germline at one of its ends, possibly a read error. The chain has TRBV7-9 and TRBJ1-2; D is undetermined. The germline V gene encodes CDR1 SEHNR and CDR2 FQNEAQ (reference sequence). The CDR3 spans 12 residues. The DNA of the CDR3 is TGTGCCAGCAGCTTAGGTATCGGCTACTGTGACTTC. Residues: CASSLGIGYCDF.